The 13 T cell receptor beta chains listed next were all sequenced from one sample in a study of PD-L1 blockade in urothelial cancer. TCRdb keeps only in-frame clones here, not all; method: immunoSEQ multiplex PCR. Of some 50,000 clones listed, about 91% were seen once; the top ten hold 3% to 5%. Sequenced material: PBMCs, taken around atezolizumab (anti-PD-L1) treatment. These receptors were taken from a man older than 75 with urothelial cancer.

The chain has TRBV29-1 and TRBJ2-7; 9 nucleotides align to TRBD1. V trimming: 6 bases; J trimming: 2 bases; junction bases outside the gene matches: 5. CDR1 and CDR2 from the germline V gene are SQVTM and ANQGSEA. The CDR3 extends over 13 amino acids. The CDR3 protein is CSVTGTGPYEQYF. The CDR3 nucleotides are TGCAGCGTAACCGGGACAGGGCCCTACGAGCAGTACTTC.

The chain combines TRBV5-6 with TRBJ2-1; 8 positions match TRBD2. The CDR3 has 17 residues. In germline, CDR1 is SGHDT, CDR2 YYEEEE. V dropped 4 bases and J dropped 0; count of bases not matched to a gene: 9. The CDR3 loop is CASSPSLAGSSYNEQFF. The CDR3 nucleotides are TGTGCCAGCAGCCCGAGTCTAGCGGGTAGCTCCTACAATGAGCAGTTCTTC.

The sample holds one count of this clone. The chain couples TRBV5-1 to TRBJ2-7, with TRBD2 matching 7 bases. This CDR3 has 15 amino acids. Germline CDR1 and CDR2: SGHRS and YFSETQ. V was pared by 4 bases and J by 0 bases, with 7 bases of the junction left unmatched. CDR3 residues: CASSPRGGNSYEQYF. The CDR3 bases are TGCGCCAGCAGCCCGAGGGGAGGGAACTCCTACGAGCAGTACTTC.

The genes are TRBV6-6 and TRBJ1-1, with a tentative D call TRBD1 (6 bases). In germline, CDR1 is MNHNY, CDR2 SVGAGI (reference sequence). V was shortened by 2 bases and J by 6 bases, with 10 bases between the two germline ends. This CDR3 comprises 13 residues. The CDR3 here is CASSYGTKSEAFF. CDR3 nucleotides: TGTGCCAGCAGTTACGGGACAAAATCTGAAGCTTTCTTT.

This clone has just one count. The rearrangement joins TRBV19 to TRBJ2-7; 10 bases line up with TRBD2. This CDR3 region has 17 residues. In germline, CDR1 is LNHDA, CDR2 SQIVND (reference sequence). J gave up 5 bases and V 4 bases, and 14 bases lay outside the gene matches. The CDR3 region has the DNA TGTGCCAGTAGTACTAGCGGGAGATCCCTCGGTGGGAACGAGCAGTACTTC. Protein: CASSTSGRSLGGNEQYF.

This clone was seen only once. The gene calls are TRBV18 and TRBJ2-7, with 9 nucleotides matching TRBD1. The CDR3 runs 14 residues. J was trimmed by 6 bases and V by 1 base; bases with no gene match: 4. Germline CDR1 KGHSH, CDR2 LQKENI. CDR3 bases: TGTGCCAGCTCACCACAACAGGGGGCATTCGAGCAGTACTTC. This translates into CASSPQQGAFEQYF.

The chain joins TRBV30 to TRBJ2-1, with D possibly being TRBD2 (6 bases). CDR3 length: 12 residues. Germline V gene lookup returns CDR1 GTSNPN and CDR2 SVGIG (reference sequence). V lost 0 bases, J lost 7 bases, and 7 bases lay in between. The CDR3 nucleotides read TGTGCCTGGAGTGTCCGGGGGAATGAGCAGTTCTTC. Protein product: CAWSVRGNEQFF.

The chain combines TRBV7-9 with TRBJ2-7, with 10 bases that match TRBD2. The CDR3 extends over 15 amino acids. Per the germline V gene, CDR1 is SEHNR and CDR2 is FQNEAQ (reference sequence). V trimming: 5 bases; J trimming: 6 bases; junction bases outside the gene matches: 10. The CDR3 reads CASSHRIAGGTEQYF. Here the CDR3 DNA reads TGTGCCAGCAGCCACAGAATAGCGGGAGGCACCGAGCAGTACTTC.

The V call is TRBV20-1, the J call TRBJ2-3; D gene uncertain. V was trimmed by 4 bases and J by 5 bases, leaving 7 bases between them. This CDR3 has 11 amino acids. The germline gives CDR1 DFQATT, CDR2 SNEGSKA (reference sequence). CDR3 DNA: TGCAGTGCTATCCTTTTAGATACGCAGTATTTT. Translated, it gives CSAILLDTQYF.

This clone was detected only once. The J gene is TRBJ1-4, the V gene TRBV2; maybe TRBD1 (5 bases). Germline V gives CDR1 SNHLY, CDR2 FYNNEI. The CDR3 is 16 amino acids. Trimming cost V 6 bases and J 0 bases, with 14 bases left between them. The CDR3 coding sequence is TGTGCCAGCAGGTCCGGGACTGCCGCAACTAATGAAAAACTGTTTTTT. Amino acid sequence: CASRSGTAATNEKLFF.

This chain links TRBV18 with TRBJ2-7, with 7 positions matching TRBD2. Trimming cost V 2 bases and J 4 bases; bases outside gene matches: 5. CDR1 is KGHSH, CDR2 LQKENI, per germline. The CDR3 spans 14 residues. CDR3 loop: CASSPVLGGYEQYF. In DNA form, the CDR3 reads TGTGCCAGCTCACCAGTCCTGGGGGGGTACGAGCAGTACTTC.

The chain uses TRBV4-1 and TRBJ1-1, with D possibly being TRBD1 (5 bases). This CDR3 spans 17 amino acids. The V end was cut by 1 base, the J end by 0 bases, with 15 bases between. Germline V gene sequence: CDR1 MGHRA, CDR2 YSYEKL. The CDR3 DNA sequence: TGCGCCAGCAGCCAAGGGGGCAGGCCGGCTTTGAACACTGAAGCTTTCTTT. The encoded protein is CASSQGGRPALNTEAFF.

A few counts support this clone. The chain uses TRBV27 and TRBJ2-7, with D perhaps matching TRBD2 (5 bases). The V end lost 6 bases, the J end lost 3 bases, and 6 bases lay between the germline ends. Germline lookup yields CDR1 MNHEY and CDR2 SMNVEV (reference sequence). The length of the CDR3 is 11 residues. The CDR3 DNA sequence: TGTGCCAGCAGCGACTACTACGAGCAGTACTTC. Amino acid sequence: CASSDYYEQYF.